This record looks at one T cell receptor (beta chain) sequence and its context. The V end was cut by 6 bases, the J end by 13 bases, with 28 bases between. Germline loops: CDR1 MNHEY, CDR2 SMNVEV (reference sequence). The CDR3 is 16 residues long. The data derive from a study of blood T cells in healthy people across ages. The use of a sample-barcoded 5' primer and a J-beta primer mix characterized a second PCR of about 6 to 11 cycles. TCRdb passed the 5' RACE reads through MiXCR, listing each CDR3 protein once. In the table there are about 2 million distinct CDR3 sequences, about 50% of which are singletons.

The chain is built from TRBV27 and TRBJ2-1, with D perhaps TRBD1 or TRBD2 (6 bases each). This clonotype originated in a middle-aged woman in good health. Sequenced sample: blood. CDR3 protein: CASRTRRGQPVETQFF. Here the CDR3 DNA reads TGTGCCAGCAGAACCCGTCGGGGGCAACCTGTGGAGACCCAGTTCTTC.